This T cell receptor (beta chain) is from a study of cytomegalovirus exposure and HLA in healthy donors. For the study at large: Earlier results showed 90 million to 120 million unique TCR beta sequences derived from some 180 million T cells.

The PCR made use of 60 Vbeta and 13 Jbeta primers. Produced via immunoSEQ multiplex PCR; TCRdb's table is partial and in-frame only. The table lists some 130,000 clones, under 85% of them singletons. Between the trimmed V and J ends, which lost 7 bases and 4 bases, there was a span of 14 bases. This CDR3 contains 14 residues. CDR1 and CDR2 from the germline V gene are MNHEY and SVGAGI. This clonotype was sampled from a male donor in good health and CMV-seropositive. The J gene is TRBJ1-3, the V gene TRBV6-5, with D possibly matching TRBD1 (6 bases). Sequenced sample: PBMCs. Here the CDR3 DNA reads TGTGCCAGCACCCAACCGGGACAAGGAAACACCATATATTTT. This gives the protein CASTQPGQGNTIYF.